The rows below give T cell receptor beta chains drawn from one sample of a study of blood T cell repertoires in COVID-19. The table came from immunoSEQ multiplex PCR; TCRdb's copy has only in-frame clones and leaves some out. The sample holds approximately 96,000 clones; about 95% are singletons and the top ten take 3.5% to 5%. Sequencing was done on a sample of peripheral blood. The receptors originated from a human donor with active COVID-19. The donor label of this sample is uncertain. Each CDR3 is given with its conserved first and last residue. The D gene is left open where the match is weak. Expanded clones are given a class, and other clones once, few, many or no size at all.

CDR3 DNA: TGTGCCAGCAGCTATTTAAACGAGCAGTACTTC; CDR3 protein: CASSYLNEQYF; V gene: TRBV6-5; J gene: TRBJ2-7; clone size: .; D gene: .
CDR3 DNA: TGTGCCAGCAGCGGCCCCCGCGGAAACACCGGGGAGCTGTTTTTT; CDR3 protein: CASSGPRGNTGELFF; V gene: TRBV5-4; J gene: TRBJ2-2; clone size: .; D gene: .
CDR3 DNA: TGTGCCAGCAGCCGGGAAGGGGGCGGTCAGCCCCAGCATTTT; CDR3 protein: CASSREGGGQPQHF; V gene: TRBV7-9; J gene: TRBJ1-5; clone size: .; D gene: TRBD1
CDR3 DNA: TGTGCCAGCAGCCAAGACCCGGACAGGGTATTAGGCAATGAGCAGTTCTTC; CDR3 protein: CASSQDPDRVLGNEQFF; V gene: TRBV3-1/TRBV3-2; J gene: TRBJ2-1; clone size: .; D gene: TRBD1
CDR3 DNA: TGTGCCAGCAGTCCCGGGACAGGGGGCGGTCAGCCCCAGCATTTT; CDR3 protein: CASSPGTGGGQPQHF; V gene: TRBV6-5; J gene: TRBJ1-5; clone size: .; D gene: TRBD1
CDR3 DNA: TGTGCCAGTAGTCCAGGGGGACAGAGATCCTACGAGCAGTACTTC; CDR3 protein: CASSPGGQRSYEQYF; V gene: TRBV19; J gene: TRBJ2-7; clone size: .; D gene: TRBD1
CDR3 DNA: TGCGCCAGCAGCCTGACTAGCGGCTACGAGCAGTACTTC; CDR3 protein: CASSLTSGYEQYF; V gene: TRBV4-3; J gene: TRBJ2-7; clone size: .; D gene: TRBD2
CDR3 DNA: TGTGCCAGCAACGACAGGGAAACTGGCTACACCTTC; CDR3 protein: CASNDRETGYTF; V gene: TRBV19; J gene: TRBJ1-2; clone size: .; D gene: TRBD1
CDR3 DNA: TGTGCCAGCAGCGTAGGGACTAGCGGGCGCGGGGGGGAGACCCAGTACTTC; CDR3 protein: CASSVGTSGRGGETQYF; V gene: TRBV9; J gene: TRBJ2-5; clone size: .; D gene: TRBD2
CDR3 DNA: TGTGCCAGCAGCTTTATAACCGGCTCTGGAAACACCATATATTTT; CDR3 protein: CASSFITGSGNTIYF; V gene: TRBV7-9; J gene: TRBJ1-3; clone size: .; D gene: .
CDR3 DNA: TGTGCCAGCAGCTTTATGTCAGGGAAGAGTGAAAAACTGTTTTTT; CDR3 protein: CASSFMSGKSEKLFF; V gene: TRBV7-9; J gene: TRBJ1-4; clone size: once; D gene: .
CDR3 DNA: TGTGCCAGCAGCGTAGGAGCGGGGGGTTCTTACGAGCAGTACTTC; CDR3 protein: CASSVGAGGSYEQYF; V gene: TRBV9; J gene: TRBJ2-7; clone size: .; D gene: TRBD2
CDR3 DNA: TGTGCCAGCAGCGAACCGGTGGATACGCAGTATTTT; CDR3 protein: CASSEPVDTQYF; V gene: TRBV2; J gene: TRBJ2-3; clone size: .; D gene: .
CDR3 DNA: TGCGCCAGCAGCCCGAAGGGGGCCTATACGCAGTATTTT; CDR3 protein: CASSPKGAYTQYF; V gene: TRBV4-3; J gene: TRBJ2-3; clone size: .; D gene: TRBD1
CDR3 DNA: TGTGCCAGCAGCCGCGGGACTAGCGGACTCGGGGACGAGCAGTACTTC; CDR3 protein: CASSRGTSGLGDEQYF; V gene: TRBV7-8; J gene: TRBJ2-7; clone size: .; D gene: TRBD2
CDR3 DNA: TGTGCCTCCAGGCCAGCGGGAGTGACAGATACGCAGTATTTT; CDR3 protein: CASRPAGVTDTQYF; V gene: TRBV5-4; J gene: TRBJ2-3; clone size: .; D gene: TRBD2
CDR3 DNA: TGTGCCAGCAGCTCTCGACAGGGAAGTGAGGCGGCTTTCTTT; CDR3 protein: CASSSRQGSEAAFF; V gene: TRBV3-1/TRBV3-2; J gene: TRBJ1-1; clone size: .; D gene: TRBD1
CDR3 DNA: TGTGCCACCAGCAGAGGTAGCGGGAAAGAGACCCAGTACTTC; CDR3 protein: CATSRGSGKETQYF; V gene: TRBV15; J gene: TRBJ2-5; clone size: .; D gene: TRBD2
CDR3 DNA: TGTGCCAGCAGCCAAGATCGGCGGGAAGCCTCCTACGAGCAGTACTTC; CDR3 protein: CASSQDRREASYEQYF; V gene: TRBV3-1/TRBV3-2; J gene: TRBJ2-7; clone size: .; D gene: .
CDR3 DNA: TGTGCCAGCAGCTTCACAGGGGGCCCCTACGAGCAGTACTTC; CDR3 protein: CASSFTGGPYEQYF; V gene: TRBV11-3; J gene: TRBJ2-7; clone size: .; D gene: TRBD1
CDR3 DNA: TGTGCCACCAGCAGAGAAGGGATTAAGCGGGGACGCTCCTACAATGAGCAGTTCTTC; CDR3 protein: CATSREGIKRGRSYNEQFF; V gene: TRBV15; J gene: TRBJ2-1; clone size: .; D gene: TRBD2
CDR3 DNA: TGCGCCAGCAGTCAATCGCTCAGCCGGGCAGGGCTTAATGAAAAACTGTTTTTT; CDR3 protein: CASSQSLSRAGLNEKLFF; V gene: TRBV23-1; J gene: TRBJ1-4; clone size: .; D gene: .
CDR3 DNA: TGTGCCAGCAGCTTAGGGGACAGAGTGAACACTGAAGCTTTCTTT; CDR3 protein: CASSLGDRVNTEAFF; V gene: TRBV11-3; J gene: TRBJ1-1; clone size: .; D gene: TRBD1
CDR3 DNA: TGTGCCAGCAGCCCGGGACAGGGGGCTATCGATACGCAGTATTTT; CDR3 protein: CASSPGQGAIDTQYF; V gene: TRBV6-5; J gene: TRBJ2-3; clone size: .; D gene: TRBD1
CDR3 DNA: TGTGCCAGCAGCTTAGGCGGCAGAGTCTACTACGAGCAGTACTTC; CDR3 protein: CASSLGGRVYYEQYF; V gene: TRBV7-9; J gene: TRBJ2-7; clone size: .; D gene: .
CDR3 DNA: TGTGCCAGCAGTTTAGACAGGATCTATGGCTACACCTTC; CDR3 protein: CASSLDRIYGYTF; V gene: TRBV28; J gene: TRBJ1-2; clone size: .; D gene: .
CDR3 DNA: TGCAGCGGAACCGGGACAGGGGGCCGGAATGAAAAACTGTTTTTT; CDR3 protein: CSGTGTGGRNEKLFF; V gene: TRBV29-1; J gene: TRBJ1-4; clone size: .; D gene: TRBD1
CDR3 DNA: TGTGCCAGCAGCCAAGAAGCGGGACAGGGGTCCCGAAAACTGTTTTTT; CDR3 protein: CASSQEAGQGSRKLFF; V gene: TRBV3-1/TRBV3-2; J gene: TRBJ1-4; clone size: .; D gene: TRBD1